This passage covers 12 T cell receptor beta chains from one sample sequenced in a study of CD8+CD57+ T cells in acquired aplastic anemia. Patients included in sequencing had previously demonstrated CD8+CD57+ cell expansion by flow cytometry. Profiles of TCR beta VDJ and CDR3 were generated from a genomic DNA template. MiXCR was run by TCRdb on the reads, yielding one entry per CDR3 protein. This sample yields under 200,000 distinct CDR3 sequences, of which around 48% are seen a single time; about 31% belongs to the top ten. The sequenced material came from sorted CD4+, CD8+, or CD8+CD57+ T cells (not recorded which) from PBMCs. These receptors were taken from a human donor with aplastic anemia.

This clonotype was seen at least ten times. This chain connects TRBV20-1 to TRBJ2-7, with unresolved D. V lost 6 bases and J 3 bases, leaving 18 bases between the germline ends. Per germline, CDR1 DFQATT and CDR2 SNEGSKA (reference sequence). The CDR3 loop spans 14 amino acids. The CDR3 reads CSAQPVDMLYEQYF. The CDR3 coding sequence is TGCAGTGCCCAACCAGTTGACATGCTCTACGAGCAGTACTTC.

The DNA for the CDR3 is TGTGCCAGCAGTTTCCAACAGGGGAACACTGAAGCTTTCTTT. It yields the protein CASSFQQGNTEAFF. The V and J genes are TRBV2 and TRBJ1-1; a weak D match, TRBD1 (6 bases). Germline V gene data show CDR1 as SNHLY and CDR2 as FYNNEI. V dropped 5 bases and J dropped 1 base, with 11 bases sitting between them. The CDR3 consists of 14 residues. The full variable domain, with the rest looked up from reference TRBV2 and TRBJ1-1, is EPEVTQTPSHQVTQMGQEVILRCVPISNHLYFYWYRQILGQKVEFLVSFYNNEISEKSEIFDDQFSVERPDGSNFTLKIRSTKLEDSAMYFCASSFQQGNTEAFFGQGTRLTVV.

A note on this clonotype: Its ends do not fully match the called genes, so a read error is possible. CDR3 sequence: CASSQVTDYKQYF. CDR3 coding DNA: TGTGCCAGCAGCCAAGTTACGGACTACAAGCAGTACTTC. The chain carries TRBV4-2 and TRBJ2-7; D is perhaps TRBD2 (6 bases). The CDR3 runs 13 residues. Germline CDR1 and CDR2: LGHNA and YNFKEQ.

This clonotype has more than one count but fewer than ten. The chain has TRBV24-1 and TRBJ2-3; perhaps TRBD2 as D (5 bases). Trimming removed 3 bases from V and 5 bases from J, with 11 bases in between. CDR1 is KGHDR, CDR2 SFDVKD, per germline. The CDR3 covers 14 residues. Here the CDR3 reads CATSDPPRGDTQYF. The CDR3 coding sequence is TGTGCCACCAGTGATCCCCCTCGGGGAGATACGCAGTATTTT.

This clonotype has ten or more counts. The chain carries TRBV19 and TRBJ2-5; no definite D call. The CDR3 runs to 12 residues. Germline V lookup: CDR1 LNHDA, CDR2 SQIVND (reference sequence). V was cut by 4 bases and J by 2 bases, with 5 bases left in between. The CDR3 reads CASSNIQETQYF. The CDR3 DNA reads TGTGCCAGTAGTAATATACAAGAGACCCAGTACTTC.

This clonotype was detected many times. This chain uses TRBV4-2 with TRBJ1-2; D possibly corresponds to TRBD1 (5 bases). The CDR3 loop spans 13 amino acids. Trimming cost V 8 bases and J 6 bases, with 16 bases left between them. Germline CDR1 reads LGHNA; CDR2 reads YNFKEQ. CDR3 protein: CASHTGRVDGYTF. Written as DNA, the CDR3 is TGTGCCAGCCATACCGGCAGGGTTGATGGCTACACCTTC.

This clonotype was recorded at least ten times. The genes are TRBV9 and TRBJ2-2; weak D call: TRBD2 (5 bases). Germline V gives CDR1 SGDLS, CDR2 YYNGEE. The CDR3 loop spans 13 amino acids. V was clipped by 4 bases and J by 6 bases, with 10 bases between them. The CDR3 sequence: CASSKLEPGELFF. The CDR3 nucleotides are TGTGCCAGCAGCAAACTAGAACCCGGGGAGCTGTTTTTT.

V gene TRBV5-1 combines with J gene TRBJ1-2; weak D call: TRBD1 (6 bases). Trimming removed 0 bases from V and 6 bases from J, with 9 bases in between. The CDR3 has 13 residues. CDR1 SGHRS and CDR2 YFSETQ come from the germline V gene. The CDR3 region has the DNA TGCGCCAGCAGCTTGGGCTACAGGGATGGCTACACCTTC. Translation: CASSLGYRDGYTF. Complete variable domain (other parts from reference TRBV5-1 and TRBJ1-2): KAGVTQTPRYLIKTRGQQVTLSCSPISGHRSVSWYQQTPGQGLQFLFEYFSETQRNKGNFPGRFSGRQFSNSRSEMNVSTLELGDSALYLCASSLGYRDGYTFGSGTRLTVV.

This chain joins TRBV20-1 and TRBJ1-2; D is undetermined. The CDR3 is 16 residues long. From germline, CDR1 is DFQATT and CDR2 SNEGSKA (reference sequence). V was trimmed by 0 bases and J by 2 bases, leaving 16 bases between them. In nucleotides, the CDR3 is TGCAGTGCTAGAGATGGAAGGGCCCTCCTAAACTATGGCTACACCTTC. This codes for CSARDGRALLNYGYTF.

Ten or more counts support this clonotype. This chain uses TRBV20-1 with TRBJ2-7, with unresolved D. This CDR3 spans 12 amino acids. The germline V gene encodes CDR1 DFQATT and CDR2 SNEGSKA (reference sequence). Here the CDR3 DNA reads TGCACCCCCGCCGGGTACTCCTACGAGCAGTACTTC. It encodes CTPAGYSYEQYF.

The CDR3 spells CAWSVEGYGYTF. The CDR3 DNA follows: TGTGCCTGGAGTGTTGAAGGGTATGGCTACACCTTC. This sequence joins TRBV30 and TRBJ1-2; D is uncertain. V was trimmed by 0 bases and J by 5 bases, leaving 7 bases between them. The CDR3 loop spans 12 amino acids. CDR1 GTSNPN and CDR2 SVGIG come from the germline V gene (reference sequence).

This chain joins TRBV29-1 and TRBJ1-1; TRBD1 matches at 8 bases. Looked up from germline, CDR1 is SQVTM and CDR2 is ANQGSEA. V lost 5 bases, J lost 0 bases, and 11 bases stayed unmatched. The CDR3 has 16 residues. The CDR3 reads CSVRLGDRPMNTEAFF. CDR3 coding DNA: TGCAGCGTTCGACTAGGGGACAGGCCAATGAACACTGAAGCTTTCTTT.